This TCR beta chain was documented in a study of circulating and synovial CD4+ cells in juvenile arthritis (dated by TCRdb to 2014 to 2015). General notes on the study: Within each patient, the TCRbeta CDR3 repertoires of synovial CD4 T cells, bulk blood CD4 T cells and circulating HLA-DR+ CD4 T cells were compared. Repertoire sequencing was performed with the aim of confirming enrichment of synovial clonotypes in a circulating synovial-like CD4 T cell subset.

CDR1 is given as MNHNS and CDR2 as SASEGT, both from the germline V gene. The CDR3 runs 13 amino acids, cysteine and phenylalanine included. Only CDR3 DNA is held: 39 bases, read in frame from base 1. At the junction V is shortened by 6 bases and J by 12 bases; bases outside the gene matches: 14. With respect to this clone: What this receptor recognizes is not known. No much larger clone is present one base from it, and per-base qualities are unavailable.

Overall study outcomes, separate from this receptor: CPL and bulk blood CD4 samples differed in T cell genome counts by at least an order of magnitude, so sample-size effects were addressed. Circulating pathogenic-like lymphocytes were found to cluster with synovial T cells, and a substantially higher fraction of CDR3 sequences was shared with synovium by circulating pathogenic-like lymphocytes than by bulk blood. Because overlap with synovium was found to increase with sequencing depth, the full repertoire overlap was likely underestimated by the measured shared-clonotype fractions. Traditional Vbeta family usage analysis did not detect the difference between circulating pathogenic-like lymphocytes and bulk blood T cells. Synovial and circulating pathogenic-like lymphocyte repertoires were less diverse than bulk blood CD4 repertoires, with some CPL samples as oligoclonal as synovium.

The sequenced samples came from patients who had active juvenile idiopathic arthritis. Cells were sorted right after thawing, and dead cells were excluded with Live/Dead Fixable Near-IR Stain. Libraries came from the immunoSEQ multiplex PCR assay. TCRbeta CDR3 sequencing was performed as a commercial service by an external provider. Per the source publication's procedure: The analyses relied on productive nucleotide sequences along with amino acid sequences obtained through in silico translation. Diversity was measured as Renyi entropy over a range of alpha values, and the median of 200 repeated subsamples was taken to equalise sample size. Pairwise repertoire distance was calculated as one minus the Chao-modified Jaccard index to correct for under-sampling and was used for clustering. Frequency-weighted overlap with synovial clonotypes was calculated over 200 sample sizes with 200 draws without replacement at each size, and the overlap was reported at the size of the smaller sample. Here the immuneACCESS table is served through TCRdb, limited to in-frame sequences with V and J called. Missing clones are a known gap in these copies; in checked studies unresolved V genes cover under half, and the rest lacks a known reason. The D gene and trimming were derived from the DNA, and the V and J assignments and clone size from that table. In all, the sample holds about 32,000 clones, and roughly 95% of those were seen once. The top ten clonotypes cover around 0.63% of the sample.

The sample was CD4+ T cells from blood. The source is a human donor with juvenile idiopathic arthritis. The rearrangement combines TRBV6-1 with TRBJ2-7; 7 central nucleotides agree with TRBD2. The CDR3 here reads CASSPPGGGDPYF. The sequenced DNA: TGTGCCAGCAGCCCCCCGGGTGGGGGGGATCCGTACTTC.